The clone carrying this TCR beta chain was recorded at least ten times. The sample is drawn from a study of T-cell memory formation after mild COVID-19. Germline V gene data show CDR1 as LNHNV and CDR2 as YYDKDF (reference sequence). The V gene end was trimmed by 0 bases and the J gene end by 6 bases; junction bases not matched to a gene: 10. The CDR3 length is 16 residues. TCRdb independently ran MiXCR on the 5' RACE reads; one entry per CDR3 protein. Of 75,000 to 95,000 distinct CDR3 sequences detected, less than 15% appear once; the ten largest clones hold roughly a quarter. The sample comprised PBMCs or a T cell subset sorted from them (not recorded which). The chain links TRBV15 to TRBJ2-7, with TRBD2 identical over 8 bases. The origin of this receptor is an adult woman who had mild COVID-19 (a few samples of this study predate the infection). Cell type and time point are not known. CDR3 protein: CATSRDFGAGVREQYF. As DNA, the CDR3 is TGTGCCACCAGCAGAGATTTCGGAGCGGGAGTTCGCGAGCAGTACTTC.